What follows are 15 T cell receptor beta chains derived from one specimen sequenced in a study of control samples from healthy donors and cancer patients. The repertoire was sequenced with immunoSEQ multiplex PCR; TCRdb's copy has only in-frame clones and lacks some. This table holds about 150,000 clones, roughly 93% found once. The sequencing sample was made of blood. The origin of the receptors is a man in his late teens or twenties in good health.

This chain connects TRBV6-1 to TRBJ2-7; tentative D call: TRBD2 (6 bases). CDR1 is MNHNS and CDR2 is SASEGT in the germline V gene. The CDR3 consists of 15 residues. The germline V and J ends were trimmed by 1 base and 1 base, with 11 bases remaining between them. CDR3 loop: CASSEVPGRSYEQYF. Written as DNA, the CDR3 is TGTGCCAGCAGTGAAGTCCCAGGGAGGTCCTACGAGCAGTACTTC.

V usage is TRBV25-1 and J usage is TRBJ2-7; possibly TRBD2 for D (6 bases). V was pared by 0 bases and J by 6 bases, with 18 bases between. The CDR3 covers 16 residues. Per germline, CDR1 MGHDK and CDR2 SYGVNS. The CDR3 coding sequence is TGTGCCAGCAGTGAATATAGGGACTCTTATACCGGCGAGCAGTACTTC. This sequence encodes CASSEYRDSYTGEQYF.

This chain uses TRBV7-9 with TRBJ2-3, with 8 bases fitting TRBD2. The J segment lost 2 bases and the V segment lost 5 bases, leaving 9 bases of the junction unmatched. CDR3 length: 16 amino acids. Germline CDR1 is SEHNR and CDR2 is FQNEAQ (reference sequence). CDR3 loop: CASSPRAGGYTDTQYF. The CDR3 DNA reads as TGTGCCAGCAGCCCACGGGCGGGGGGCTACACAGATACGCAGTATTTT. The whole variable domain, filled in from reference TRBV7-9 and TRBJ2-3, reads DTGVSQNPRHKITKRGQNVTFRCDPISEHNRLYWYRQTLGQGPEFLTYFQNEAQLEKSRLLSDRFSAERPKGSFSTLEIQRTEQGDSAMYLCASSPRAGGYTDTQYFGPGTRLTVL.

V usage is TRBV14 and J usage is TRBJ1-2; no firm D call. CDR1 and CDR2 (germline): SGHDN, FVKESK. The CDR3 has 15 amino acids. With 0 bases removed from V and 5 bases from J, the gap between germline ends came to 13 bases. CDR3 protein: CASSQDRGVDYGYTF. CDR3 nucleotides: TGTGCCAGCAGCCAAGATCGCGGGGTGGATTATGGCTACACCTTC.

The V call is TRBV5-1, the J call TRBJ1-1; unclear D gene. This CDR3 comprises 18 residues. V dropped 1 base and J dropped 1 base, with 20 bases sitting between them. Germline CDR1 reads SGHRS; CDR2 reads YFSETQ. The CDR3 nucleotides read TGCGCCAGCAGCTTGTGGGGTAGGCAGACCACAGAGAACACTGAAGCTTTCTTT. It specifies CASSLWGRQTTENTEAFF.

This chain joins TRBV7-6 and TRBJ1-1; D is ambiguous. In germline, CDR1 is SGHVS, CDR2 FNYEAQ. This CDR3 is built from 13 residues. Trimming shortened V by 2 bases and J by 0 bases, and 4 bases separated the two germline ends. The DNA for the CDR3 is TGTGCCAGCAGCTTACAGATGAACACTGAAGCTTTCTTT. This sequence encodes CASSLQMNTEAFF.

This clone was seen once. For the CDR3, the DNA is TGTGCCAGCACAAGGCAGGGCGGGAACAATGAGCAGTTCTTC. Its translation: CASTRQGGNNEQFF. The chain carries TRBV27 and TRBJ2-1, with TRBD2 as a possible D gene (6 bases). The V gene lost 7 bases and the J gene lost 5 bases, with 15 bases spanning the gap. From germline, CDR1 is MNHEY and CDR2 SMNVEV (reference sequence). The CDR3 loop spans 14 amino acids.

The V call is TRBV6-5, the J call TRBJ1-3, with D possibly matching TRBD1 (5 bases). V was pared by 2 bases and J by 0 bases, with 11 bases between. The germline gives CDR1 MNHEY, CDR2 SVGAGI. The CDR3 length is 16 residues. In DNA, the CDR3 is TGTGCCAGCAGTTACGGAGGGGAGGACTCTGGAAACACCATATATTTT. This translates into CASSYGGEDSGNTIYF.

CDR3 amino acids: CASSLLLDRGGETQYF. The CDR3 region has the DNA TGTGCCAGCAGCTTGCTCTTAGACAGGGGCGGCGAGACCCAGTACTTC. The V gene is TRBV5-6, the J gene TRBJ2-5; TRBD1 aligns across 8 bases. This CDR3 is built from 16 residues. Germline assignment: CDR1 SGHDT and CDR2 YYEEEE. J lost 5 bases, V lost 1 base, and 10 bases had no gene match.

The chain joins TRBV27 to TRBJ2-6; D is unresolved. This CDR3 region has 14 residues. Per the germline V gene, CDR1 is MNHEY and CDR2 is SMNVEV (reference sequence). V was pared by 5 bases and J by 1 base, with 6 bases between. The CDR3 DNA is TGTGCCAGCAGTCTTCTATCTGGGGCCAACGTCCTGACTTTC. This encodes CASSLLSGANVLTF.

V usage is TRBV6-5 and J usage is TRBJ2-2, with D possibly being TRBD1 or TRBD2 (7 bases each). This CDR3 spans 15 amino acids. Per germline, CDR1 MNHEY and CDR2 SVGAGI. V lost 6 bases, J lost 2 bases, and 13 bases lay in between. CDR3 amino acids: CASRGGTVNTGELFF. In DNA, the CDR3 is TGTGCCAGCAGGGGGGGGACAGTCAACACCGGGGAGCTGTTTTTT.

V usage is TRBV2 and J usage is TRBJ1-1; D is ambiguous. With 3 bases removed from V and 8 bases from J, the gap between germline ends came to 10 bases. The V gene's germline CDR1 is SNHLY and CDR2 FYNNEI. The CDR3 has 12 amino acids. This CDR3 reads CASSDEVYEAFF. CDR3 nucleotides: TGTGCCAGCAGTGATGAAGTGTACGAAGCTTTCTTT.

In regard to this clone: One end of the junction varies from germline; a read error may be responsible. The chain carries TRBV7-7 and TRBJ2-5; D not certain. The germline V gene encodes CDR1 SSHAT and CDR2 FNYEAQ (reference sequence). This CDR3 has 15 residues. The CDR3 loop is CASSSQMLQQETQYF. Written as DNA, the CDR3 is TGTGCTAGCAGCTCTCAAATGCTTCAACAAGAGACCCAGTACTTC.

The chain's CDR3 is CASSLAHGTDTQYF. CDR3 in DNA: TGTGCCAGCAGCTTAGCTCACGGCACAGATACGCAGTATTTT. This rearrangement joins TRBV13 to TRBJ2-3, with unresolved D. There are 14 residues in the CDR3. Germline CDR1 PRHDT, CDR2 FYEKMQ (reference sequence). The ends were cut back, 1 base at V and 1 base at J, with 6 bases in the middle.

The rearrangement uses TRBV19 and TRBJ1-4; maybe TRBD1 (6 bases). The CDR3 has 13 amino acids. Per the germline V gene, CDR1 is LNHDA and CDR2 is SQIVND (reference sequence). V lost 8 bases and J 10 bases, leaving 17 bases between the germline ends. Here the CDR3 reads CASRTDLSGKLFF. CDR3 DNA: TGTGCCAGTCGGACAGACCTATCTGGAAAACTGTTTTTT.